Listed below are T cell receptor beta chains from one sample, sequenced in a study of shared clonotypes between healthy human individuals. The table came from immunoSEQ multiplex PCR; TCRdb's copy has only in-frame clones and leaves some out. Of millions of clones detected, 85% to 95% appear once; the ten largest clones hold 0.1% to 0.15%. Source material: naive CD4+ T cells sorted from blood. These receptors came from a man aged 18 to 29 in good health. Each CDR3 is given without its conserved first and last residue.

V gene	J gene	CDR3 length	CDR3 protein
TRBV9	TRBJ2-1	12	ASSVATSPREQF
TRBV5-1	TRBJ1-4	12	ASSIGGGNEKLF
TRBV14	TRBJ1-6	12	ASSLNLDNSPLH
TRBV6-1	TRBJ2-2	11	ASSERWTGELF
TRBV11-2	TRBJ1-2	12	ASSRQGANYGYT
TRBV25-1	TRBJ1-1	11	ASVLGGGTEAF
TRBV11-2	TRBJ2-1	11	ASSLLSGRAKF
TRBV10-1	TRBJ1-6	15	ASSDGARGSYNSPLH
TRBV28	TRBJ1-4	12	ASSLRGPWEKLF
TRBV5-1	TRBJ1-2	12	ASSTSPPNYGYT
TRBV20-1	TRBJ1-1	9	SASGSFEAF
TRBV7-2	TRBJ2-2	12	ASSLDRSTGELF
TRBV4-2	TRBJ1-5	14	ASSQGQEERNQPQH
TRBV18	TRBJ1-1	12	ASSPDRVTTEAF
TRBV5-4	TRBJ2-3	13	ASSSGTGSTDTQY
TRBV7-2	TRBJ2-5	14	ASSFSPGLAEETQY
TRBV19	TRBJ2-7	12	ASSIRRIDGVQY
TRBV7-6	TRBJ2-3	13	ASSLGITSTDTQY
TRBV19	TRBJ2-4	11	ASSMVAKNIQY
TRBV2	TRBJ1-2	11	ASSEGTGYGYT
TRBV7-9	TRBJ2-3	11	ASRDRSTDTQY
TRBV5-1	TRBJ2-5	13	ASSSSGQGEETQY
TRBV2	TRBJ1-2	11	ASSGGTNYGYT
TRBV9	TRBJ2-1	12	ASSALLQYNEQF